This TCR beta chain was captured in a study of cytomegalovirus exposure and HLA in healthy donors. The ends lost 2 bases at V and 5 bases at J; junction bases unmatched: 6. The CDR3 consists of 16 residues. The germline gives CDR1 SGHVS, CDR2 FQNEAQ. Both 60 Vbeta primers and 13 Jbeta primers went into the PCR. Method: immunoSEQ multiplex PCR; TCRdb's copy keeps in-frame clones and lacks some. Counted here are some 110,000 clones, approximately 83% occurring once; the ten biggest clones make up 5% to 6.5%. Sequencing was carried out using PBMCs. This TCR derives from a man aged 18 to 30 in good health and CMV-seronegative. The chain is built from TRBV7-8 and TRBJ2-5, with 12 bases that match TRBD2. The DNA for the CDR3 is TGTGCCAGCAGCTTAAAGCTAGCGGGAGGGGGGGAGACCCAGTACTTC. Translating it yields CASSLKLAGGGETQYF.